One sample yielded the 30 T cell receptor beta chains listed below, sequenced in a study of Graves' ophthalmopathy and Graves' hyperthyroidism. The sequenced template was RNA, covering the TCR beta CDR3 region. The library came from an HTBI-primed first-round RT-PCR and a second-round multiplex PCR. TCRdb reanalysed the multiplex PCR reads using MiXCR and keeps one entry per CDR3 protein. This table holds about 370,000 distinct CDR3 sequences, roughly 18% found once. Sequences were obtained from peripheral blood. These receptors originate from a woman under 30 with Graves' ophthalmopathy.

This clonotype was picked up many times. The chain combines TRBV5-1 with TRBJ2-5; D remains ambiguous. Germline V gene sequence: CDR1 SGHRS, CDR2 YFSETQ. The CDR3 extends over 13 amino acids. V lost 7 bases to trimming and J lost 3 bases, with 13 bases between them. CDR3 nucleotide sequence: TGCGCCAGCTCTCGGACGCCTGAAGAGACCCAGTACTTC. This encodes CASSRTPEETQYF. The full variable domain, its missing parts supplied by reference TRBV5-1 and TRBJ2-5, is KAGVTQTPRYLIKTRGQQVTLSCSPISGHRSVSWYQQTPGQGLQFLFEYFSETQRNKGNFPGRFSGRQFSNSRSEMNVSTLELGDSALYLCASSRTPEETQYFGPGTRLLVL.

At least ten counts were recorded for this clonotype. The V gene is TRBV5-5, the J gene TRBJ2-7, with 8 bases lining up with TRBD1. Trimming at V came to 5 bases and at J to 3 bases, leaving 7 bases not matched to a gene. CDR1 and CDR2 (germline): SGHKS, YYEKEE (reference sequence). The CDR3 length is 14 residues. The CDR3 DNA reads as TGTGCCAGCAGGTTTCGGACAGGGAACTACGAGCAGTACTTC. Amino acid sequence: CASRFRTGNYEQYF.

The chain combines TRBV18 with TRBJ2-7; TRBD2 might be the D (6 bases). Per the germline V gene, CDR1 is KGHSH and CDR2 is LQKENI. Trimming shortened V by 5 bases and J by 7 bases, and 12 bases separated the two germline ends. This CDR3 is 12 amino acids long. CDR3 DNA sequence: TGTGCCAGCTCAGTAGGGACTGGAGAGCAGTACTTC. It codes for CASSVGTGEQYF. Using reference TRBV18 and TRBJ2-7 for the parts outside the CDR3, the full variable domain is NAGVMQNPRHLVRRRGQEARLRCSPMKGHSHVYWYRQLPEEGLKFMVYLQKENIIDESGMPKERFSAEFPKEGPSILRIQQVVRGDSAAYFCASSVGTGEQYFGPGTRLTVT.

In its sample, this clonotype was seen many times. The chain links TRBV20-1 to TRBJ2-7; 10 bases are shared with TRBD1. CDR3 length: 14 amino acids. From germline, CDR1 is DFQATT and CDR2 SNEGSKA (reference sequence). With V trimmed by 2 bases and J by 2 bases, 3 bases remained unmatched. The CDR3 coding sequence is TGCAGTGCTAGATCTGGACAGGGGGCCTACGAGCAGTACTTC. It encodes CSARSGQGAYEQYF.

This clonotype has at least ten counts. The J gene is TRBJ1-2, the V gene TRBV27, with TRBD1 identical over 10 bases. Germline V gene data show CDR1 as MNHEY and CDR2 as SMNVEV (reference sequence). The CDR3 is 14 residues long. After removal of 2 bases from V and 7 bases from J, the junction contained 4 bases not matched to a gene. CDR3 bases: TGTGCCAGCAGTTTAGCGACAGGGGGCAGTGGCTACACCTTC. It codes for CASSLATGGSGYTF.

This clonotype was detected ten times or more. CDR3 sequence reads: CASIRVRGDNPLENTEAFF. The CDR3 region has the DNA TGTGCCAGCATCCGGGTTAGGGGGGACAACCCGTTGGAGAACACTGAAGCTTTCTTT. V gene TRBV27 combines with J gene TRBJ1-1; maybe TRBD1 (6 bases). The CDR3 is 19 amino acids. CDR1 MNHEY and CDR2 SMNVEV come from the germline V gene (reference sequence). Trimming pared 7 bases from V and 1 base from J, leaving 28 bases between.

In its sample, this clonotype was seen many times. As DNA, the CDR3 is TGCGCCAGCAGCCAAGACGCGGGTAGGGCCGAAGAGACCCAGTACTTC. Amino acids: CASSQDAGRAEETQYF. This chain connects TRBV4-1 to TRBJ2-5, with TRBD2 as a possible D gene (5 bases). The V gene's germline CDR1 is MGHRA and CDR2 YSYEKL. Trimming removed 0 bases at V and 3 bases at J, with 14 bases between. The CDR3 totals 16 residues.

This clonotype was counted ten times or more. The chain carries TRBV7-2 and TRBJ1-1, with 7 bases fitting TRBD1. Looked up from germline, CDR1 is SGHTA and CDR2 is FQGNSA. V lost 2 bases, J lost 4 bases, and 4 bases stayed unmatched. This CDR3 has 14 amino acids. CDR3: CASSLRGGFTEAFF. The CDR3 coding sequence is TGTGCCAGCAGCTTAAGAGGGGGCTTCACTGAAGCTTTCTTT. The variable domain in full, with the rest retrieved from reference TRBV7-2 and TRBJ1-1, is GAGVSQSPSNKVTEKGKDVELRCDPISGHTALYWYRQSLGQGLEFLIYFQGNSAPDKSGLPSDRFSAERTGGSVSTLTIQRTQQEDSAVYLCASSLRGGFTEAFFGQGTRLTVV.

This clonotype was recorded at least ten times. This chain links TRBV18 with TRBJ2-5; the match to TRBD1 covers 7 bases. After removal of 3 bases from V and 4 bases from J, the junction contained 5 bases not matched to a gene. Germline values: CDR1 KGHSH, CDR2 LQKENI. The CDR3 covers 14 residues. As DNA, the CDR3 is TGTGCCAGCTCACCCGGACAGGCCCCAGAGACCCAGTACTTC. Translated: CASSPGQAPETQYF.

This clonotype was detected many times. The chain has TRBV9 and TRBJ2-3; perhaps TRBD2 as D (6 bases). V was pared by 3 bases and J by 5 bases, with 10 bases between. Germline loops: CDR1 SGDLS, CDR2 YYNGEE. The CDR3 has 13 residues. In DNA, the CDR3 is TGTGCCAGCAGCGCCGGGACTGGAGATACGCAGTATTTT. It specifies CASSAGTGDTQYF.

There are many counts of this clonotype. The gene calls are TRBV30 and TRBJ1-1; the D is unclear. Deletions cut 0 bases from V and 1 base from J, with 18 bases between. The germline CDR1 and CDR2 sequences are GTSNPN and SVGIG (reference sequence). The CDR3 is 17 residues long. The CDR3 DNA follows: TGTGCCTGGAGTGTACGCCCTGGGATCGGATGGAACACTGAAGCTTTCTTT. This encodes CAWSVRPGIGWNTEAFF. Full variable domain (missing parts from reference TRBV30 and TRBJ1-1): SQTIHQWPATLVQPVGSPLSLECTVEGTSNPNLYWYRQAAGRGLQLLFYSVGIGQISSEVPQNLSASRPQDRQFILSSKKLLLSDSGFYLCAWSVRPGIGWNTEAFFGQGTRLTVV.

This clonotype was seen ten or more times. The V call is TRBV24-1, the J call TRBJ2-4, with D perhaps matching TRBD1 (6 bases). CDR3 length: 15 residues. Germline assignment: CDR1 KGHDR and CDR2 SFDVKD. Trimming shortened V by 3 bases and J by 6 bases, and 14 bases separated the two germline ends. CDR3 in amino acids: CATSDPGQMGNIQYF. In DNA, the CDR3 is TGTGCCACCAGTGATCCCGGACAGATGGGAAACATTCAGTACTTC.

This chain links TRBV16 with TRBJ2-7; D is unclear. Germline V gene sequence: CDR1 KGHSY, CDR2 FQNENV. CDR3 length: 14 amino acids. Trimming removed 4 bases at V and 3 bases at J, with 13 bases between. The CDR3, as DNA: TGTGCCAGCAGCCCCCGCCCTGAACACTACGAGCAGTACTTC. This encodes CASSPRPEHYEQYF.

This clonotype occurred many times. The V gene is TRBV10-1, the J gene TRBJ2-7; D is uncertain. Germline CDR1 reads WNHNN; CDR2 reads SYGVQD (reference sequence). V was pared by 2 bases and J by 4 bases, with 15 bases between. This CDR3 comprises 15 residues. The CDR3 reads CASSEIIPTHYEQYF. In DNA form, the CDR3 reads TGCGCCAGCAGTGAGATCATACCGACCCATTACGAGCAGTACTTC.

J is TRBJ2-5 and V is TRBV7-9, with 7 bases identical to TRBD1. The J segment lost 4 bases and the V segment lost 4 bases, leaving 6 bases of the junction unmatched. The CDR3 totals 14 residues. Germline values: CDR1 SEHNR, CDR2 FQNEAQ (reference sequence). The CDR3 nucleotides read TGTGCCAGCAGCTCGGGGACAGTGGGAGAGACCCAGTACTTC. Encoded protein: CASSSGTVGETQYF.

This clonotype was seen more than once but under ten times. This clone may be a read error of a much larger clone one base away. This rearrangement joins TRBV6-1 to TRBJ1-2, with a weak D call TRBD1 (5 bases). Germline assignment: CDR1 MNHNS and CDR2 SASEGT. With 6 bases removed from V and 10 bases from J, the gap between germline ends came to 24 bases. The CDR3 length is 15 residues. The CDR3 nucleotides are TGTGCCAGCAGGACGATGGGGGAGCCCCCATGGGACTACACCTTC. It codes for CASRTMGEPPWDYTF.

Ten or more counts support this clonotype. The V gene is TRBV7-2, the J gene TRBJ1-2; tentatively, D is TRBD1 (6 bases). V was cut by 7 bases and J by 6 bases, with 18 bases left in between. The CDR3 is 14 residues long. The germline V gene has CDR1 SGHTA and CDR2 FQGNSA. The CDR3 region has the DNA TGTGCCAGCACCCACTTGTGGACAGACAATGGCTACACCTTC. Protein: CASTHLWTDNGYTF.

This clonotype was detected ten times or more. A much larger clone sits a single nucleotide away, making a read error possible. The chain joins TRBV11-2 to TRBJ2-7; TRBD2 is a possible D gene (6 bases). From germline, CDR1 is SGHAT and CDR2 FQNNGV. The CDR3 contains 15 residues. The DNA for the CDR3 is TGTACCAGCAGGAGGCTTGACGGGAGCTCCTACGAGCAGTACTTC. This codes for CTSRRLDGSSYEQYF.

This clonotype came up many times. The chain is built from TRBV7-8 and TRBJ1-1; D remains unclear. CDR1 is SGHVS, CDR2 FQNEAQ, per germline. Trimming removed 1 base from V and 1 base from J, with 16 bases in between. This CDR3 region has 17 residues. CDR3 in amino acids: CASSLGAARTWNTEAFF. CDR3 DNA: TGTGCCAGCAGCTTAGGGGCGGCCAGAACGTGGAACACTGAAGCTTTCTTT.

CDR3 residues: CASSPMSSEETQYF. The CDR3 DNA is TGTGCCAGCTCACCCATGTCCTCCGAAGAGACCCAGTACTTC. The chain employs TRBV18 and TRBJ2-5; D call uncertain. The germline V gene encodes CDR1 KGHSH and CDR2 LQKENI. The CDR3 contains 14 residues. The V end was cut by 3 bases, the J end by 3 bases, with 11 bases between. The variable domain in full, completed from reference TRBV18 and TRBJ2-5, reads NAGVMQNPRHLVRRRGQEARLRCSPMKGHSHVYWYRQLPEEGLKFMVYLQKENIIDESGMPKERFSAEFPKEGPSILRIQQVVRGDSAAYFCASSPMSSEETQYFGPGTRLLVL.

A remark on this clonotype: Possible read error: a much larger clone is one base away. The CDR3 sequence is CASSGNGGETQYF. The CDR3 DNA follows: TGTGCCAGCAGTGGGAATGGCGGGGAGACCCAGTACTTC. The V gene is TRBV12-3 or TRBV12-4, the J gene TRBJ2-5; possibly TRBD2 for D (5 bases). This CDR3 is 13 amino acids long. V was cut by 5 bases and J by 5 bases, with 12 bases left in between.

This clonotype was seen repeatedly, ten times or more. The chain employs TRBV10-3 and TRBJ2-7, with 12 bases aligning to TRBD1. Losses at the gene ends were 7 bases for V and 7 bases for J; bases not matched to a gene: 8. The CDR3 has 14 amino acids. Germline V gene lookup returns CDR1 ENHRY and CDR2 SYGVKD. The CDR3, as DNA: TGTGCCATCACCGATGGGACAGGGGGCTTGGAGCAGTACTTC. This encodes CAITDGTGGLEQYF.

This clonotype occurred many times. The rearrangement joins TRBV28 to TRBJ2-7; maybe TRBD2 (5 bases). Trimming removed 2 bases from V and 0 bases from J, with 14 bases in between. The CDR3 has 16 residues. Per germline, CDR1 MDHEN and CDR2 SYDVKM. Here the CDR3 DNA reads TGTGCCAGCAGTTTAGGGTACTCTGGGAGCTCCTACGAGCAGTACTTC. Its protein is CASSLGYSGSSYEQYF. Using reference TRBV28 and TRBJ2-7 for the parts outside the CDR3, the full variable domain is DVKVTQSSRYLVKRTGEKVFLECVQDMDHENMFWYRQDPGLGLRLIYFSYDVKMKEKGDIPEGYSVSREKKERFSLILESASTNQTSMYLCASSLGYSGSSYEQYFGPGTRLTVT.

This clonotype was seen ten or more times. This rearrangement joins TRBV18 to TRBJ1-5; D remains unclear. The CDR3 loop spans 13 amino acids. Germline V lookup: CDR1 KGHSH, CDR2 LQKENI. Between the trimmed V and J ends, which lost 10 bases and 6 bases, there was a span of 16 bases. The CDR3 coding sequence is TGTGCCACCACCCCGGGCCCTAGTCAGCCCCAGCATTTT. Its protein is CATTPGPSQPQHF.

V gene TRBV5-6 combines with J gene TRBJ2-7; D possibly corresponds to TRBD2 (6 bases). Germline assignment: CDR1 SGHDT and CDR2 YYEEEE. The CDR3 runs 15 residues. The germline V and J ends were trimmed by 4 bases and 7 bases, with 21 bases remaining between them. CDR3 in DNA: TGTGCCAGCAGCATCCGTGCGGCGGGGTTCAGGGAGCAGTACTTC. It yields the protein CASSIRAAGFREQYF.

In this sample, this clonotype turned up many times. J is TRBJ2-5 and V is TRBV6-5; 8 bases align to TRBD1. The CDR3 has 13 amino acids. V trimming: 4 bases; J trimming: 7 bases; junction bases outside the gene matches: 5. The germline CDR1 and CDR2 sequences are MNHEY and SVGAGI. The CDR3 loop reads CASSSGTGGTQYF. CDR3 nucleotide sequence: TGTGCCAGCAGTTCCGGGACAGGAGGGACCCAGTACTTC.

This clonotype was seen ten or more times. The chain recombines TRBV2 with TRBJ1-6; D perhaps matches TRBD1 (5 bases). Germline V gene lookup returns CDR1 SNHLY and CDR2 FYNNEI. The CDR3 runs to 13 residues. Trimming shortened V by 11 bases and J by 8 bases, and 16 bases separated the two germline ends. DNA for the CDR3: TGTGCCGAACGGGACCGCTTGGATTCACCCCTCCACTTT. Protein product: CAERDRLDSPLHF.

This clonotype was seen repeatedly, ten times or more. V is TRBV5-1 and J is TRBJ1-1; D might be TRBD1 (6 bases). Germline V gene lookup returns CDR1 SGHRS and CDR2 YFSETQ. Trimming stripped 4 bases from V and 0 bases from J, with 16 bases between. The CDR3 is 16 amino acids. CDR3 sequence: CASSQKEGHMNTEAFF. In DNA, the CDR3 is TGCGCCAGCAGCCAAAAGGAGGGACACATGAACACTGAAGCTTTCTTT.

This clonotype was seen many times. The rearrangement joins TRBV30 to TRBJ2-7, with 7 bases matching TRBD1. Trimming removed 0 bases from V and 9 bases from J; junction bases left unmatched: 8. Germline V gene sequence: CDR1 GTSNPN, CDR2 SVGIG (reference sequence). This CDR3 contains 13 residues. CDR3 bases: TGTGCCTGGAGTGTCCAAGACCGGGACAGGCAGTACTTC. This translates into CAWSVQDRDRQYF.

This clonotype was found many times. CDR3 sequence (DNA): TGCGCCAGCAGCCACCTGGGACAGGGGGCGATTGCTTTCTTT. Encoded protein: CASSHLGQGAIAFF. The chain combines TRBV4-1 with TRBJ1-1; 12 nucleotides align to TRBD1. The germline CDR1 and CDR2 sequences are MGHRA and YSYEKL. V lost 3 bases to trimming and J lost 11 bases; unmatched junction nucleotides: 7. This CDR3 contains 14 residues.